This TCR beta chain was sequenced for a study of shared clonotypes between healthy human individuals. As for the study in general: With ages of 18 to 49, the donors were a couple of women and three men.

This clone is a singleton in its sample. Its matching antigen is unknown. General observations from the study: It was the few donors that limited the genetic and exposure-history diversity represented.

The data were produced by immunoSEQ multiplex PCR, yet TCRdb's version contains in-frame clones alone and is incomplete. This table holds 400,000 to 500,000 clones, 75% to 85% found once. It was around 100 million PBMCs that unsorted samples used for genomic DNA. CDR3 length equals 15 residues. In germline, CDR1 is MDHEN, CDR2 SYDVKM. Trimming stripped 5 bases from V and 1 base from J, with 13 bases between. The sample was PBMCs. This clonotype was sampled from a woman aged 40 to 50 in good health. Some clones in this sample may be carry-over from other donors' samples. The genes are TRBV28 and TRBJ2-3, with D possibly TRBD1 on 6 matching bases. The DNA for the CDR3 is TGTGCCAGCAGTGCCTACAGGGTGGGCACAGATACGCAGTATTTT. Protein product: CASSAYRVGTDTQYF.